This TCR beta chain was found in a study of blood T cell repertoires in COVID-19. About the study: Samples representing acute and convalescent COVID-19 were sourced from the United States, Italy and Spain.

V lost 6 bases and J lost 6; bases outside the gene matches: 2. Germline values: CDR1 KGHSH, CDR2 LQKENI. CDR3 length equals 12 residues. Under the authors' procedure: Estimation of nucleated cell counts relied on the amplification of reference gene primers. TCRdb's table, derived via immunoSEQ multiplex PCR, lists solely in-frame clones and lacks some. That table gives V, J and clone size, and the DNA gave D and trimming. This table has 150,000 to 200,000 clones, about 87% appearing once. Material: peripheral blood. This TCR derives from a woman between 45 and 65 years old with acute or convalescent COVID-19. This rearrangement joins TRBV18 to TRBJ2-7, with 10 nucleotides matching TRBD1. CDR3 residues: CASSDRGSEQYF. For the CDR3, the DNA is TGTGCCAGCTCGGACAGGGGGAGCGAGCAGTACTTC.